This T cell receptor beta chain was profiled in a study of blood T cell repertoires in COVID-19. Across the study: The study drew acute and convalescent COVID-19 samples from the United States, Italy and Spain. The cDNA or gDNA used as material had been derived from T cells, B-cell-depleted T cells, or PBMCs.

The CDR3 is 17 amino acids. The V gene end was trimmed by 3 bases and the J gene end by 7 bases; junction bases not matched to a gene: 7. Per the germline V gene, CDR1 is SGHRS and CDR2 is YFSETQ. Assay: immunoSEQ multiplex PCR; the TCRdb copy retains only in-frame clones and omits some. Of about 62,000 clones listed, roughly nine tenths were seen once; the top ten hold about a sixth. The clonotype originates from an older woman with COVID-19, enrolled during active disease. Sequenced: peripheral blood. The chain is built from TRBV5-1 and TRBJ2-1; 16 bases line up with TRBD2. CDR3 region: CASSSGTSGRARNEQFF. CDR3 sequence (DNA): TGCGCCAGCAGCTCAGGGACTAGCGGGAGGGCAAGGAATGAGCAGTTCTTC.